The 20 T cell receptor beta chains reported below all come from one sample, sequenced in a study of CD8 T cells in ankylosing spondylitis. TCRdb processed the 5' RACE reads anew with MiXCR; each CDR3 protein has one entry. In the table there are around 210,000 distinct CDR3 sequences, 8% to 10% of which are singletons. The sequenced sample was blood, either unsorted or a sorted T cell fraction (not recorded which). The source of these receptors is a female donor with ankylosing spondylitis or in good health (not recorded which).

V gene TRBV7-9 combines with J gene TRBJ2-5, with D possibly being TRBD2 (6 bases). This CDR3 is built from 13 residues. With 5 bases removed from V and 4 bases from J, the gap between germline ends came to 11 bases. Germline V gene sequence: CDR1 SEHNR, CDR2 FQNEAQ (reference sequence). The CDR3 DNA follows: TGTGCCAGCAGCCAGGGACTCATAGAGACCCAGTACTTC. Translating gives CASSQGLIETQYF.

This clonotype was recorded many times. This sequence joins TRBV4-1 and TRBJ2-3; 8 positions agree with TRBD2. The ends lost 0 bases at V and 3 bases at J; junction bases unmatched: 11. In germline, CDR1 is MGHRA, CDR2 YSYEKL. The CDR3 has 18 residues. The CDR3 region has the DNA TGCGCCAGCAGCCAAGAAACCTTAGGGCGGGAGGATACAGATACGCAGTATTTT. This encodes CASSQETLGREDTDTQYF.

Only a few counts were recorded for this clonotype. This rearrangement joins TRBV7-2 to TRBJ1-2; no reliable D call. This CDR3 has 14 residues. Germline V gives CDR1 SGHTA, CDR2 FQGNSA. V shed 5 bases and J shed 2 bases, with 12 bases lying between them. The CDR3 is CASSPWVANYGYTF. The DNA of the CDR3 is TGTGCCAGCAGCCCCTGGGTGGCGAACTATGGCTACACCTTC.

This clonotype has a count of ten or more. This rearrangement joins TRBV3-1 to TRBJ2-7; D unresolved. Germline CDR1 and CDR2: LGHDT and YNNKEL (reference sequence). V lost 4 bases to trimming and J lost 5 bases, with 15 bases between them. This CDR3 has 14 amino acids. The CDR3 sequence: CASSPPALFHEQYF. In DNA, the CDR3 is TGTGCCAGCAGCCCCCCGGCGTTGTTCCACGAGCAGTACTTC.

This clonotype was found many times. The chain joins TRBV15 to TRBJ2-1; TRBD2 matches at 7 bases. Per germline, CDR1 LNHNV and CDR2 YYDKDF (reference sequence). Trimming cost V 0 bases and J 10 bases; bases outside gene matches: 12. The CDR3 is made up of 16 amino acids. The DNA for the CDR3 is TGTGCCACCAGCAGAGAAGTAGCGGGTGCGTACAGGGAGCAGTTCTTC. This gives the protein CATSREVAGAYREQFF.

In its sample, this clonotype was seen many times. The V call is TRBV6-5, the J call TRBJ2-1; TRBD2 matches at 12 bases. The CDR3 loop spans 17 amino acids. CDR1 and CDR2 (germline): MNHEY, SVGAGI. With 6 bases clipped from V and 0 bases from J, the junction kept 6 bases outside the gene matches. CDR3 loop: CASRGTSGFSSYNEQFF. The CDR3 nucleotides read TGTGCCAGCAGAGGGACTAGCGGGTTTAGCTCCTACAATGAGCAGTTCTTC.

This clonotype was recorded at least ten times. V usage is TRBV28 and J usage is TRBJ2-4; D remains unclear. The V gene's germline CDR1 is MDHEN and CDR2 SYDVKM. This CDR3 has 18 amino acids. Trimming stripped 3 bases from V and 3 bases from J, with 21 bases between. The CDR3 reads CASSFSQNLPRDKNIQYF. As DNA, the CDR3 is TGTGCCAGCAGTTTTTCTCAAAACCTGCCTAGAGACAAAAACATTCAGTACTTC.

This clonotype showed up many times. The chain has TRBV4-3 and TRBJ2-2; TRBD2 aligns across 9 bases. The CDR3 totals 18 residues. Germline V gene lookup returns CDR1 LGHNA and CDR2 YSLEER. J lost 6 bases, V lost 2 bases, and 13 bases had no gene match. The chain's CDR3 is CASSQLLSGTSKAGELFF. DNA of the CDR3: TGCGCCAGCAGCCAACTACTTTCCGGGACTAGCAAAGCCGGGGAGCTGTTTTTT.

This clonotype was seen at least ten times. CDR3: CASSQFLGRQETQYF. The DNA for the CDR3 is TGCGCCAGCAGCCAGTTTTTAGGACGGCAAGAGACCCAGTACTTC. This sequence joins TRBV4-3 and TRBJ2-5; no clear D gene. From germline, CDR1 is LGHNA and CDR2 YSLEER. CDR3 length: 15 residues. The germline V and J ends were trimmed by 3 bases and 2 bases, with 13 bases remaining between them.

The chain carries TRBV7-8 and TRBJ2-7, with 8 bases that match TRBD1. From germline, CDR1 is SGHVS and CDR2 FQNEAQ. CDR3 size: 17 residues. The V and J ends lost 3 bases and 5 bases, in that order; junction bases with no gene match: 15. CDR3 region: CASSFRGLGGGRDEQYF. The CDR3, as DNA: TGTGCCAGCAGCTTCAGGGGGCTAGGTGGAGGCCGGGACGAGCAGTACTTC.

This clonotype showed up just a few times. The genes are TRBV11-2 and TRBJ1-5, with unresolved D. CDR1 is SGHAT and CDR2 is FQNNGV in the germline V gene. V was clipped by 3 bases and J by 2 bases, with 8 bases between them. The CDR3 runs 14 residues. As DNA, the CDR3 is TGTGCCAGCAGCTTCGCAGTTGGCAATCAGCCCCAGCATTTT. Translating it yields CASSFAVGNQPQHF.

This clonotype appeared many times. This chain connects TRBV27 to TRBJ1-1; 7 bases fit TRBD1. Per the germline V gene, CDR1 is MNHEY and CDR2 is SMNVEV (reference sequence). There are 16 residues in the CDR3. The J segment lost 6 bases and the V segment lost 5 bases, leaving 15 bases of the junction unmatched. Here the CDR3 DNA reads TGTGCCAGCAGTACCGTGACAGGGAGAGGTCCCGCTGAAGCTTTCTTT. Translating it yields CASSTVTGRGPAEAFF.

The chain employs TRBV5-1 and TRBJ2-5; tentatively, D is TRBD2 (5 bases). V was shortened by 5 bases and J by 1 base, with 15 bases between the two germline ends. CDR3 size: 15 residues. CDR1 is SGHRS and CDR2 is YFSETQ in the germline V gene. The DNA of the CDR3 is TGCGCCAGCAGGGCTGCGCGGGCGGCCCAAGAGACCCAGTACTTC. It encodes CASRAARAAQETQYF.

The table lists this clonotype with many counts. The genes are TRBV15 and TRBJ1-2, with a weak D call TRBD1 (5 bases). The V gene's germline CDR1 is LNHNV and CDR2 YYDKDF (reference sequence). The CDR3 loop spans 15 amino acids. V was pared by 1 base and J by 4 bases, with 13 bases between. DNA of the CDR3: TGTGCCACCAGCAGAGGAGAAAGGGACGGCTATGGCTACACCTTC. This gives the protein CATSRGERDGYGYTF. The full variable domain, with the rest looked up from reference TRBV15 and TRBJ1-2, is DAMVIQNPRYQVTQFGKPVTLSCSQTLNHNVMYWYQQKSSQAPKLLFHYYDKDFNNEADTPDNFQSRRPNTSFCFLDIRSPGLGDTAMYLCATSRGERDGYGYTFGSGTRLTVV.

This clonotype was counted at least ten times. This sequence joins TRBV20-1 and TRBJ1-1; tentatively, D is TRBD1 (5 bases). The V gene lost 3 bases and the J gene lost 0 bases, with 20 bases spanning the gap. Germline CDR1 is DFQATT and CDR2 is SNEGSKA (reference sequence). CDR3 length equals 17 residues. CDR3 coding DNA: TGCAGTGCTAGGCCCAGACGGGACTTCCTATTGAACACTGAAGCTTTCTTT. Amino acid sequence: CSARPRRDFLLNTEAFF.

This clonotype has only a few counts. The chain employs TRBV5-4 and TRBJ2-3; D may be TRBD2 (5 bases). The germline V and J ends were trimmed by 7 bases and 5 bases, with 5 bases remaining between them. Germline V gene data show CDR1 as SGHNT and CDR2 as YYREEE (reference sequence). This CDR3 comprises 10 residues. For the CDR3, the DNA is TGTGCCAGCCGGGGAGATACGCAGTATTTT. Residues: CASRGDTQYF.

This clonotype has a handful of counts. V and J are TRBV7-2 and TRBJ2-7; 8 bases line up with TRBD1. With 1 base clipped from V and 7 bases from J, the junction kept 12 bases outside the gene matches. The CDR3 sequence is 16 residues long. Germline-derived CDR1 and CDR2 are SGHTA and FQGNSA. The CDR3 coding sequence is TGTGCCAGCAGCTTAGTGGGTGGGGACAGGCTGTATGAGCAGTACTTC. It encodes CASSLVGGDRLYEQYF.

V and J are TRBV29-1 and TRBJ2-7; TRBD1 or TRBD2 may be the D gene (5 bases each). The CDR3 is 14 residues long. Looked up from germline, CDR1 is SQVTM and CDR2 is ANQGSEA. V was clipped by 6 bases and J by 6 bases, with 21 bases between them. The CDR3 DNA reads TGCAGCGTGGAATCCGGGACCGGGGCCCGCGAGCAGTACTTC. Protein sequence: CSVESGTGAREQYF.

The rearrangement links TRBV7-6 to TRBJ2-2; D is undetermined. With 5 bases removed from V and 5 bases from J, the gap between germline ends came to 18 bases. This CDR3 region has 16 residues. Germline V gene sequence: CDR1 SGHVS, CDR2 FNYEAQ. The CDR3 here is CASSLSPGLGTGELFF. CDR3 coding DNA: TGTGCCAGCAGCCTATCCCCAGGCCTTGGTACCGGGGAGCTGTTTTTT.

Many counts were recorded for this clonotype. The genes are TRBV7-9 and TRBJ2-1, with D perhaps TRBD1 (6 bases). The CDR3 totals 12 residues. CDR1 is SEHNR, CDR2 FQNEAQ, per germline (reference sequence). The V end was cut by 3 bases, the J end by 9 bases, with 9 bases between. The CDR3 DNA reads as TGTGCCAGCAGCTTTATAGGGGGTGAGCAGTTCTTC. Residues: CASSFIGGEQFF.